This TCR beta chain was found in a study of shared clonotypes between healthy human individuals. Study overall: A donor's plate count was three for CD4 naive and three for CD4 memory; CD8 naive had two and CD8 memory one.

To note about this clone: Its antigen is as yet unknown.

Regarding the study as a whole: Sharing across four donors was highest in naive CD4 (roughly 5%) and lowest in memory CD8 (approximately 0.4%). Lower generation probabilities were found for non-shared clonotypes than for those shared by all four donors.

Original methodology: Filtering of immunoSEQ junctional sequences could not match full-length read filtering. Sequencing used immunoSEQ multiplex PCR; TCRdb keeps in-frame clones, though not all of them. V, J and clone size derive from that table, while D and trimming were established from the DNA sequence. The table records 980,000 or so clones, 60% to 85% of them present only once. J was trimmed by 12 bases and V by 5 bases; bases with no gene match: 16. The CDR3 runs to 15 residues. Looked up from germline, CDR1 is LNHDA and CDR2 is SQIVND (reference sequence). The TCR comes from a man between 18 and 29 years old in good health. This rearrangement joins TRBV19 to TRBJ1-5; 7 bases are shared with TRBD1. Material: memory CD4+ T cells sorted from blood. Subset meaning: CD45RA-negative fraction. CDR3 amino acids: CASSERGDSYPNQHF. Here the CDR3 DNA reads TGTGCCAGTAGTGAACGAGGGGACAGCTATCCTAACCAGCATTTT. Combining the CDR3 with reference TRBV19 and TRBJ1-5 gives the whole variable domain DGGITQSPKYLFRKEGQNVTLSCEQNLNHDAMYWYRQDPGQGLRLIYYSQIVNDFQKGDIAEGYSVSREKKESFPLTVTSAQKNPTAFYLCASSERGDSYPNQHFGDGTRLSIL.